This is a list of T cell receptor beta chains from one sample in a study of T cells in Graves' hyperthyroidism and ophthalmopathy. Using its own MiXCR run on the multiplex PCR reads, TCRdb lists one record per CDR3 protein. The top ten clones hold under 55% of a sample with 300,000 to 350,000 distinct CDR3 sequences, roughly 18% of them seen once. The source material was blood. The receptors were gathered from a woman aged 45 to 65 with Graves' hyperthyroidism. The CDR3 runs from the conserved cysteine through the conserved F or W. Fields, in order: CDR3 protein, CDR3 DNA, D gene, clone size, J gene, V gene, CDR3 length. A D gene is named only where the DNA matches it firmly. Size is omitted from some rows. Given values are once, few, many or a class for expanded clones.

CASSPFVDSSGLTYEQYF TGTGCCAGCTCACCATTTGTAGACAGTAGCGGGTTAACCTACGAGCAGTACTTC TRBD2 many TRBJ2-7 TRBV18 18
CANASGNTYEQYF TGTGCCAACGCTTCGGGGAATACCTACGAGCAGTACTTC - few TRBJ2-7 TRBV11-1 13
CASSQTPGHTNEQFF TGTGCCAGCAGCCAGACTCCGGGGCATACCAATGAGCAGTTCTTC - few TRBJ2-1 TRBV7-6 15
CASSFWGGYSGANVLTF TGCGCCAGCAGCTTTTGGGGCGGGTACTCTGGGGCCAACGTCCTGACTTTC - - TRBJ2-6 TRBV5-1 17
CASSQVLVAGGNTIYF TGTGCCAGCAGCCAAGTTCTGGTCGCGGGTGGAAACACCATATATTTT - - TRBJ1-3 TRBV3-1 16
CAVLTSSRTDTQYF TGTGCCGTCTTGACTAGCTCTCGCACAGATACGCAGTATTTT TRBD2 few TRBJ2-3 TRBV10-3 14
CASSKFPVGTEAFF TGTGCCAGCAGCAAATTCCCCGTCGGCACTGAAGCTTTCTTT - many TRBJ1-1 TRBV7-9 14
CALPRAAGTGELFF TGTGCCTTACCAAGGGCCGCGGGCACCGGGGAGCTGTTTTTT - few TRBJ2-2 TRBV30 14
CASSLDRGGNEQFF TGTGCCAGCAGCTTGGATAGGGGGGGGAATGAGCAGTTCTTC - many TRBJ2-1 TRBV11-2 14
CASSIQEDYEQYF TGTGCCAGTAGTATTCAGGAGGACTACGAGCAGTACTTC - - TRBJ2-7 TRBV19 13
CASPGGSGYTF TGTGCCAGCCCCGGGGGTTCTGGCTACACCTTC - few TRBJ1-2 TRBV11-2 11
CASSKGQMNTEAFF TGTGCCAGCAGCAAAGGACAGATGAACACTGAAGCTTTCTTT - many TRBJ1-1 TRBV11-3 14
CASRERESDEQFF TGTGCCAGCAGGGAGCGCGAGTCGGATGAGCAGTTCTTC - - TRBJ2-1 TRBV7-9 13
CSVEEGSDTQYF TGCAGCGTTGAAGAAGGGTCAGATACGCAGTATTTT - few TRBJ2-3 TRBV29-1 12
CASSQDIQRVTEAFF TGCGCCAGCAGCCAAGACATCCAAAGGGTCACTGAAGCTTTCTTT - few TRBJ1-1 TRBV4-1 15
CASSIEPRLAGDTGELFF TGTGCCAGTAGTATAGAGCCGAGGCTAGCGGGAGACACCGGGGAGCTGTTTTTT TRBD2 - TRBJ2-2 TRBV19 18
CAISRGQDAGELFF TGTGCCATCTCGCGGGGCCAGGATGCCGGGGAGCTGTTTTTT - few TRBJ2-2 TRBV10-3 14
CATSGVTSGKITDTQYF TGTGCCACCAGTGGTGTGACTAGCGGGAAGATCACAGATACGCAGTATTTT TRBD2 many TRBJ2-3 TRBV24-1 17
CASSYSYSGGAQETQYF TGTGCCAGCAGTTACAGTTATAGCGGGGGGGCCCAAGAGACCCAGTACTTC TRBD2 many TRBJ2-5 TRBV6-5 17
CSARGRHPYEQYF TGCAGTGCTAGAGGGAGGCACCCCTACGAGCAGTACTTC - few TRBJ2-7 TRBV20-1 13
CASSLQGSFDYEQYF TGCGCCAGCAGCTTACAGGGGAGTTTTGACTACGAGCAGTACTTC TRBD1 - TRBJ2-7 TRBV5-1 15
CASSEASDTQYF TGTGCCAGCAGTGAAGCTTCAGATACGCAGTATTTT - many TRBJ2-3 TRBV2 12
CASSDPGQLAGNTIYF TGTGCCAGCAGTGACCCGGGACAGTTGGCAGGAAACACCATATATTTT TRBD1 - TRBJ1-3 TRBV6-1 16